This TCR beta chain derives from a study of blood T cell repertoires in COVID-19 (dated by TCRdb to about 2020). The study in broad terms: Collaborator samples came from the United States, Italy and Spain and covered acute and convalescent phases of COVID-19. The material from the prospective study consisted of cDNA or gDNA derived from T cells, B-cell-depleted T cells, or PBMCs. The dataset comprised deeply sampled blood TCRbeta repertoires from subjects exposed to, actively infected with, or recovered from COVID-19. A freely available public database, intended as a resource for researchers studying the immune response to SARS-CoV-2, is where the repertoires were released. The samples were drawn from two sources: the first 160 participants of the ongoing ImmuneRACE study, and 1,254 subjects contributed by 6 global collaborators. A de-identified subject ID, COVID-19 status, age in years and sex were almost always included in the sample metadata. Where available, HLA class I and class II types were taken from metadata supplied by the sample provider and were not determined by assay-based typing.

To note about this clone: Its binding antigen is unknown. Per-nucleotide qualities are absent, and no much larger clonotype sits a single base away.

TCRbeta CDR3 regions were amplified from genomic DNA using the immunoSEQ Assay, a bias-controlled multiplex PCR. The paper's processing steps were these. Nucleated cell counts per sample were estimated from amplification of reference gene primers within the assay. To quantify the absolute abundance of each unique TCRbeta CDR3 rearrangement, sequence reads were collapsed and filtered. For each sample, productive Simpson clonality was calculated by taking the square root of Simpson's diversity index across productive rearrangements. This immuneACCESS table, as held by TCRdb, lists in-frame sequences with V and J called but not all clones. Of the missing ones, under half trace to an unresolved V gene in checked studies; the others have no known cause. V and J calls and clone size are copied from that table; D and trimming were computed from the DNA. The sample profile shows around 260,000 clones; 75% to 90% of them were found once. 0.94% of the sample belongs to the ten largest clones.

On the study overall, not on this receptor specifically: How much clinical and demographic metadata was included differed by source and by participant, and the metadata was provided uncurated.

Samples from volunteer blood donors who had recovered from COVID-19 were contributed by a second Seattle source. The collaborating institutions used their own protocols to collect whole blood in K2EDTA tubes. Collaborator samples were shipped for TCRbeta analysis as frozen whole blood, isolated PBMCs, or DNA extracted from either sample type. CDR1 and CDR2 (SGDLS, YYNGEE) derive from the germline V gene. The CDR3 measures 17 amino acids from cysteine to phenylalanine. This entry keeps only the CDR3 DNA: 51 bases, framed from base 1. V lost 0 bases and J lost 0 bases; the stretch between them is 14 bases long.

The sample was peripheral blood. The chain links TRBV9 with TRBJ2-3; TRBD2 is perhaps the D gene, given 7 matching bases. The TCR sequence derives from a woman aged 40 to 49 who had recovered from COVID-19. The nucleotides read TGTGCCAGCAGCGTAGAGGGGGGGTTCTCTAGCACAGATACGCAGTATTTT. Its protein reads: CASSVEGGFSSTDTQYF. Where the CDR3 stops, the reference TRBV9 and TRBJ2-3 genes take over; the full variable domain is DSGVTQTPKHLITATGQRVTLRCSPRSGDLSVYWYQQSLDQGLQFLIQYYNGEERAKGNILERFSAQQFPDLHSELNLSSLELGDSALYFCASSVEGGFSSTDTQYFGPGTRLTVL.